This T cell receptor (beta chain) was sequenced during a study of Ad26.COV2.S vaccination and SARS-CoV-2 variants. Study at large: Of the COV1001 trial arms, the Ad26.COV2.S arm included the donor. Study results and limitations: Responses of T cells in total may have been underestimated by the TCR breadth and depth analyses.

Treatment in this sample: 15 to 20 received Ad26.COV2.S at low or high dose, single or two shots; about 5 received placebo; per-sample allocation not given. After the first vaccine or placebo injection, samples were drawn on day 63. In regard to this clone: Its antigen is undetermined.

Only in-frame clones appear in the TCRdb table, and some are missing; sequencing was by immunoSEQ multiplex PCR. This sample has around 320,000 clones; around 87% occur once, and the top ten carry roughly 3.6%. V was clipped by 1 base and J by 2 bases, with 9 bases between them. This CDR3 is 14 amino acids long. The germline gives CDR1 SGHTA, CDR2 FQGNSA. Sequencing used peripheral blood, obtained in a trial of Ad26.COV2.S vaccine versus placebo. The clonotype comes from a person between 18 and 65 years old who received the Ad26.COV2.S COVID-19 vaccine or a placebo. The chain joins TRBV7-2 to TRBJ2-7, with D perhaps TRBD1 (6 bases). CDR3 amino acids: CASSLDKGAYEQYF. CDR3 DNA: TGTGCCAGCAGCTTAGATAAGGGGGCCTACGAGCAGTACTTC.